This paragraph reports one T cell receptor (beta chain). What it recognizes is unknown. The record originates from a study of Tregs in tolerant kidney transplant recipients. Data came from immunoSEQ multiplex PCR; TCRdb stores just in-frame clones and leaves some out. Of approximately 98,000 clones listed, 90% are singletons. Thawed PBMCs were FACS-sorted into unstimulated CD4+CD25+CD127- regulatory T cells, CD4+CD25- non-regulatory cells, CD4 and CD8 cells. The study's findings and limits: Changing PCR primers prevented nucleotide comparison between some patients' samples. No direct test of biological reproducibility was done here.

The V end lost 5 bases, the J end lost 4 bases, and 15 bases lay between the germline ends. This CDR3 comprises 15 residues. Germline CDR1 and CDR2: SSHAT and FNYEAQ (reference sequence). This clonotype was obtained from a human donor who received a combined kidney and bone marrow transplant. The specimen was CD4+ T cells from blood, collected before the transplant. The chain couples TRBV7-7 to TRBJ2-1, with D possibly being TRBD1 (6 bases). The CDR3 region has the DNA TGTGCCAGCAGCCCTATGGGGGCTAGTTACAATGAGCAGTTCTTC. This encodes CASSPMGASYNEQFF.